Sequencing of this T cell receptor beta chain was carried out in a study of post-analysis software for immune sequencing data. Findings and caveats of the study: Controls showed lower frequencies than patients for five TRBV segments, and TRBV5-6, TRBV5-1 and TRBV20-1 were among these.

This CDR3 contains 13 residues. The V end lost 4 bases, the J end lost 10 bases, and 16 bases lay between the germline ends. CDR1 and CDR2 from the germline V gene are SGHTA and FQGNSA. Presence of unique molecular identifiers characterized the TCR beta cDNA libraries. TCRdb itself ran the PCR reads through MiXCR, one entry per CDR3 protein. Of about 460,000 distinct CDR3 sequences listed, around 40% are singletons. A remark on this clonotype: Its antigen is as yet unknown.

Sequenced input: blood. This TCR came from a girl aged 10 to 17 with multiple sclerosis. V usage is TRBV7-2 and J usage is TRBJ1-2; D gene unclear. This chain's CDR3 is CASSSRERGFYTF. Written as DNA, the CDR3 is TGTGCCAGCAGCTCCCGAGAGCGCGGCTTCTACACCTTC.